Shown below are 12 T cell receptor beta chains from a single sample sequenced in a study of graft-versus-host responses after intestinal transplantation. Sequenced by immunoSEQ multiplex PCR; TCRdb stores in-frame clones only, minus some. The table has 45,000 to 65,000 clones, almost 95% seen once. These TCRs are of unknown antigen specificity. The sequenced sample was unstimulated CD4+ T cells sorted from spleen or lymph node cells, obtained before transplant. Receptors originate from a human donor who was the organ donor for an intestinal transplant.

The CDR3 loop reads CASSLKSQAGGEQYF. In DNA form, the CDR3 reads TGTGCCAGCAGCTTAAAGTCTCAAGCGGGGGGCGAGCAGTACTTC. The J gene is TRBJ2-7, the V gene TRBV11-2, with TRBD2 matching over 9 bases. After removal of 2 bases from V and 6 bases from J, the junction contained 8 bases not matched to a gene. This CDR3 region has 15 residues. In germline, CDR1 is SGHAT, CDR2 FQNNGV.

This chain links TRBV18 with TRBJ2-6; D is undetermined. CDR3 size: 14 residues. CDR1 and CDR2 (germline): KGHSH, LQKENI. Trimming pared 1 base from V and 1 base from J, leaving 2 bases between. CDR3: CASSPQSGANVLTF. The CDR3 DNA is TGTGCCAGCTCACCACAATCTGGGGCCAACGTCCTGACTTTC.

The V and J genes are TRBV6-1 and TRBJ1-3; D gene ambiguous. Looked up from germline, CDR1 is MNHNS and CDR2 is SASEGT. V gave up 5 bases and J gave up 0 bases, with 11 bases separating them. The length of the CDR3 is 15 residues. The CDR3 sequence is CASSSRSASGNTIYF. In nucleotides, the CDR3 is TGTGCCAGCAGTTCCCGATCCGCCTCTGGAAACACCATATATTTT.

With respect to this clone: The sample holds other DNA sequences that translate to the same CDR3. The chain carries TRBV25-1 and TRBJ2-3; 7 nucleotides line up with TRBD1. The V gene end was trimmed by 6 bases and the J gene end by 1 base; junction bases not matched to a gene: 7. Germline-derived CDR1 and CDR2 are MGHDK and SYGVNS. This CDR3 region has 15 residues. DNA for the CDR3: TGTGCCAGCAGCCCCAGGACAGGTGGCACAGATACGCAGTATTTT. Residues: CASSPRTGGTDTQYF.

The chain links TRBV10-3 to TRBJ2-3, with 9 bases aligning to TRBD2. Trimming at V came to 4 bases and at J to 2 bases, leaving 4 bases not matched to a gene. CDR1 is ENHRY, CDR2 SYGVKD, per germline. The CDR3 length is 15 residues. This CDR3 is CAISGAGGSTDTQYF. As DNA, the CDR3 is TGTGCCATCAGTGGGGCGGGGGGGTCCACAGATACGCAGTATTTT.

This clone appeared a few times. CDR3: CASIDRGQGAYEQYF. The CDR3 nucleotides are TGTGCCAGCATTGACCGGGGACAGGGGGCCTACGAGCAGTACTTC. The chain employs TRBV6-5 and TRBJ2-7; 11 bases are shared with TRBD1. The CDR3 covers 15 residues. V gave up 7 bases and J gave up 2 bases; unmatched junction bases: 7. From germline, CDR1 is MNHEY and CDR2 SVGAGI.

The V call is TRBV5-1, the J call TRBJ2-7; 11 nucleotides match TRBD1. The CDR3 spans 15 residues. The junction had 5 bases not matched to a gene; V was cut back by 5 bases and J by 1 base. CDR1 SGHRS and CDR2 YFSETQ come from the germline V gene. The CDR3 bases are TGCGCCAGCAGTGAAGGGACAGGGGGGTCCTACGAGCAGTACTTC. Amino acid sequence: CASSEGTGGSYEQYF.

This clone was seen just once. This chain links TRBV29-1 with TRBJ2-7; tentatively, D is TRBD2 (6 bases). This CDR3 has 11 residues. V gave up 4 bases and J gave up 6 bases, with 10 bases separating them. CDR1 is SQVTM and CDR2 is ANQGSEA in the germline V gene. The CDR3 reads CSVAWRGEQYF. The CDR3, as DNA: TGCAGCGTTGCATGGCGGGGCGAGCAGTACTTC.

The rearrangement joins TRBV7-8 to TRBJ1-3, with 8 bases aligning to TRBD1. The junction had 1 base not matched to a gene; V was cut back by 5 bases and J by 4 bases. The CDR3 length is 13 residues. Germline CDR1 SGHVS, CDR2 FQNEAQ. The CDR3 reads CASSNRGGNTIYF. CDR3 nucleotides: TGTGCCAGCAGCAACAGGGGGGGAAACACCATATATTTT.

V and J are TRBV6-5 and TRBJ1-3; D ambiguous. Germline CDR1 is MNHEY and CDR2 is SVGAGI. The CDR3 contains 15 residues. Deletions cut 2 bases from V and 0 bases from J, with 8 bases between. CDR3 loop: CASSYRRTSGNTIYF. The CDR3 DNA follows: TGTGCCAGCAGTTACAGACGGACCTCTGGAAACACCATATATTTT.

The V and J genes are TRBV7-9 and TRBJ2-1; D possibly corresponds to TRBD2 (6 bases). CDR3 length equals 15 residues. Germline loops: CDR1 SEHNR, CDR2 FQNEAQ (reference sequence). V lost 2 bases and J lost 5, with 13 bases in between. The CDR3 is CASSLYRDFHNEQFF. CDR3 nucleotides: TGTGCCAGCAGCTTATACCGGGACTTTCACAATGAGCAGTTCTTC.

Points on this clone: The CDR3 does not close with the conserved phenylalanine or tryptophan, likely indicating a read error. V usage is TRBV9 and J usage is TRBJ2-3; no reliable D call. Germline V CDR1 and CDR2: SGDLS, YYNGEE. The CDR3 has 13 amino acids. Trimming left V 0 bases short and J 1 base short, with 3 bases between. The CDR3 DNA sequence: TGTGCCAGCAGCGTAGGTGGCACAGATACGCAGTATCTT. Translation gives CASSVGGTDTQYL.